This T cell receptor (beta chain) was documented in a study of T cells in Graves' hyperthyroidism and ophthalmopathy (dated by TCRdb to between 2017 and 2020). The study in broad terms: Peripheral blood samples were taken at initial diagnosis, before any treatment was given. TCR V-J signatures able to tell the groups apart were searched for in a discovery cohort of some 97 patients, of whom more than 40 had Graves' ophthalmopathy and more than 55 had stable Graves' hyperthyroidism. Whether ophthalmopathy could be predicted prospectively was tested in an independent validation cohort made up of approximately 19 hyperthyroidism patients plus 17 patients who later progressed to ophthalmopathy. The approximately 90 discovery patients were randomly split 7:3 into training and test sets. In addition, the study compared T-cell repertoires in thyroid tissue and in blood from 6 or 7 Graves' hyperthyroidism patients. After blood sampling, hyperthyroidism patients were treated with methimazole at a starting dose of 30 mg daily, and ophthalmopathy patients were treated with high-dose intravenous methylprednisolone. TCR Vbeta CDR3 sequencing of roughly 140 peripheral blood samples (over 40 ophthalmopathy, about 74 hyperthyroidism and around 17 progressor patients) is reported in the paper. What the study reported, not specific to this receptor: Most expanded thyroid clonotypes (frequency above 0.001) were also detected in blood, suggesting blood repertoires may reflect thyroid immune responses. No statistical method was used to set the sample size in advance, and investigators knew the group allocation. In validation, the model predicted progression to ophthalmopathy a median of around 6.5 months before onset, with approximately 68% sensitivity and roughly 79% specificity. A model built on a 13 V-J signature distinguished ophthalmopathy from stable hyperthyroidism, reaching roughly 88% sensitivity and around 82% specificity in cross-validation and 80%/75% in testing.

The TCR beta CDR3 regions were amplified from the RNA transcripts. The TCR CDR3 was subjected to a first round of RT-PCR using the HTBI primer set and the Qiagen OneStep RT-PCR kit. Libraries were constructed in a second round of multiplex PCR, after which size selection and purification were carried out. Libraries were sequenced paired-end with 100 bp reads on an Illumina HiSeq2000. The study's processing was this. SOAPnuke was used to process the raw data, throwing out any read that contained adapters or uncalled bases, had a mean Phred below 15, or lacked an exact constant-primer or identifier match. High-quality paired reads were merged with COPE v1.2.5, and unique nucleotide sequences were defined as clonotypes. MiTCR v1.1 was used to align clonotypes to the IMGT TRBV, TRBD and TRBJ reference segments. Analysis was restricted to V-J combinations with a frequency above 0.0001, which covered approximately 99% of repertoires. The TCS score was defined as F50 (clonal expansion) divided by E x V (chaos), with BLOSUM62-based TCRdist calculated between CDR3 peptides within each V-J. Welch's t-statistics and random forest reduced 450 to 600 V-J features to roughly 13, which were used in a naive Bayes classifier (R e1071). The public reads were run again by TCRdb, first through fastp at Q25 and then through MiXCR, and only productive beta chains were kept. Identical CDR3 proteins give one entry, which carries the most common genes and DNA. The authors' filters were not applied to this entry. Across this sample there are approximately 400,000 distinct CDR3 sequences, with roughly 14% seen only once. The ten largest clonotypes hold 20% to 25% of the sample.

The V end loses 8 bases and the J end loses 8 bases, and a stretch of 12 bases separates them. The CDR3 runs 12 residues from the cysteine to the phenylalanine. Here the CDR3 DNA is all that survives: 36 bases in frame from base 1. The germline V gene gives CDR1 as SGHDN and CDR2 as FVKESK. This clonotype was observed at least ten times. The clone's antigen remains unknown. The input lacks base qualities; no much larger clone sits a single base away. Hyperthyroidism patients were newly diagnosed, had a disease duration of under 2 months, and were aged 18 to 65 years. Patients with uncontrolled infections, other autoimmune diseases, pregnancy or lactation were excluded. Clinical symptoms, serum thyroxine and TRAb, thyroid ultrasound, and orbital computed tomography formed the basis for the diagnoses. Blood from progressor patients was collected at the time of first diagnosis with hyperthyroidism, before any ophthalmopathy symptoms had appeared. PBMCs were isolated from 10 ml of fresh peripheral blood by Ficoll-Paque density gradient centrifugation. Progressor patients were first diagnosed with Graves' hyperthyroidism and then developed ophthalmopathy during follow-up. Total RNA was extracted using Trizol reagent, and RNA quality was assessed on an Agilent 2100 Bioanalyzer.

The V gene is TRBV14 and the J gene is TRBJ1-4, with the D gene not confidently named. Material: blood. The sequence derives from a young man with Graves' hyperthyroidism that later progressed to Graves' ophthalmopathy. The CDR3 region: CASRGMGEKLFF. The bases read TGTGCCAGCCGAGGAATGGGAGAAAAACTGTTTTTT.